These 25 T cell receptor beta chains share one sample of origin, sequenced in a study of blood T cell repertoires in COVID-19. Method: immunoSEQ multiplex PCR; TCRdb's copy keeps in-frame clones and lacks some. The sample records 120,000 to 150,000 clones, about 80% being singletons. What was sequenced was PBMCs or T cells enriched from blood (not recorded which). These receptors all come from a middle-aged man in a cohort exposed to, infected with or recovered from COVID-19 (not recorded which).

This clone has just a few counts. The chain has TRBV19 and TRBJ1-2; no clear D. Germline-derived CDR1 and CDR2 are LNHDA and SQIVND (reference sequence). CDR3 length: 11 residues. With 5 bases removed from V and 7 bases from J, the gap between germline ends came to 8 bases. CDR3 loop: CASSVIGGYTF. CDR3 DNA: TGTGCCAGTAGTGTGATCGGTGGCTACACCTTC.

The chain is built from TRBV12-3 or TRBV12-4 and TRBJ1-3, with D hard to call. Trimming removed 4 bases at V and 4 bases at J, with 5 bases between. The CDR3 totals 12 residues. CDR3 nucleotide sequence: TGTGCCAGCAGTTCCTACGGAAACACCATATATTTT. This sequence encodes CASSSYGNTIYF.

This chain connects TRBV7-6 to TRBJ1-1; D uncertain. The germline V gene encodes CDR1 SGHVS and CDR2 FNYEAQ. V lost 6 bases, J lost 0 bases, and 8 bases lay in between. There are 13 residues in the CDR3. Here the CDR3 reads CASRAGMNTEAFF. The CDR3 nucleotides are TGTGCCAGCAGGGCTGGTATGAACACTGAAGCTTTCTTT.

The J gene is TRBJ2-3, the V gene TRBV7-9; D might be TRBD1 (5 bases). V was shortened by 2 bases and J by 8 bases, with 8 bases between the two germline ends. CDR1 is SEHNR, CDR2 FQNEAQ, per germline (reference sequence). CDR3 length equals 12 residues. The DNA for the CDR3 is TGTGCCAGCAGCTTACTTGACAGTACGCAGTATTTT. Translated, it gives CASSLLDSTQYF.

V gene TRBV18 combines with J gene TRBJ2-2; D is ambiguous. Germline CDR1 and CDR2: KGHSH and LQKENI. The CDR3 extends over 13 amino acids. The V gene lost 2 bases and the J gene lost 7 bases, with 8 bases spanning the gap. In nucleotides, the CDR3 is TGTGCCAGCTCACCATTTACAGACGGGGAGCTGTTTTTT. It is translated as CASSPFTDGELFF.

The chain links TRBV6-2 or TRBV6-3 to TRBJ2-5; a possible D gene is TRBD1 (6 bases). The CDR3 sequence is 14 residues long. V shed 4 bases and J shed 7 bases, with 16 bases lying between them. Germline V gene lookup returns CDR1 MNHEY and CDR2 SVGEGT. The CDR3 bases are TGTGCCAGCAGTTTATTAACAGGGAGAGGGACCCAGTACTTC. Its translation: CASSLLTGRGTQYF.

J is TRBJ2-7 and V is TRBV5-4, with TRBD1 identical over 8 bases. Germline CDR1 reads SGHNT; CDR2 reads YYREEE (reference sequence). This CDR3 has 17 residues. The trim removed 0 bases at V and 2 bases at J, leaving 10 bases unmatched. CDR3 DNA: TGTGCCAGCAGCTTGGCCATAGGGCAGGGGGCGGCCTACGAGCAGTACTTC. Translation gives CASSLAIGQGAAYEQYF.

The CDR3 DNA sequence: TGTGCCAGCAGCTTAGCCGGGTCCAGCTCCTACAATGAGCAGTTCTTC. It is translated as CASSLAGSSSYNEQFF. This rearrangement joins TRBV7-9 to TRBJ2-1; D not certain. Germline CDR1 is SEHNR and CDR2 is FQNEAQ (reference sequence). Trimming pared 0 bases from V and 0 bases from J, leaving 9 bases between. The CDR3 runs 16 residues.

The chain couples TRBV19 to TRBJ1-5, with a possible D match to TRBD1 (6 bases). Trimming took 3 bases from V and 3 from J, leaving 9 bases between them. Germline CDR1 reads LNHDA; CDR2 reads SQIVND (reference sequence). The CDR3 loop spans 14 amino acids. The CDR3, as DNA: TGTGCCAGTAGTATCAACAGGGACAATCAGCCCCAGCATTTT. Residues: CASSINRDNQPQHF.

The genes are TRBV5-1 and TRBJ1-2, with 10 bases matching TRBD1. J was trimmed by 7 bases and V by 4 bases; bases with no gene match: 10. The CDR3 has 15 amino acids. Per the germline V gene, CDR1 is SGHRS and CDR2 is YFSETQ. This CDR3 reads CASSTSTGGRGGYTF. CDR3 coding DNA: TGCGCCAGCAGCACCTCGACAGGGGGCAGGGGTGGCTACACCTTC. The variable domain in full, with the rest retrieved from reference TRBV5-1 and TRBJ1-2, is KAGVTQTPRYLIKTRGQQVTLSCSPISGHRSVSWYQQTPGQGLQFLFEYFSETQRNKGNFPGRFSGRQFSNSRSEMNVSTLELGDSALYLCASSTSTGGRGGYTFGSGTRLTVV.

This sequence joins TRBV5-1 and TRBJ2-3; tentatively, D is TRBD2 (5 bases). From germline, CDR1 is SGHRS and CDR2 YFSETQ. CDR3 size: 14 residues. The V end was cut by 4 bases, the J end by 0 bases, with 9 bases between. The CDR3 loop reads CASSPGLSTDTQYF. The CDR3 nucleotides read TGCGCCAGCAGCCCCGGACTGAGCACAGATACGCAGTATTTT. The full variable domain, completed using reference TRBV5-1 and TRBJ2-3, is KAGVTQTPRYLIKTRGQQVTLSCSPISGHRSVSWYQQTPGQGLQFLFEYFSETQRNKGNFPGRFSGRQFSNSRSEMNVSTLELGDSALYLCASSPGLSTDTQYFGPGTRLTVL.

The V call is TRBV7-2, the J call TRBJ2-5; 7 nucleotides align to TRBD1. CDR1 is SGHTA and CDR2 is FQGNSA in the germline V gene. V was clipped by 1 base and J by 2 bases; unmatched bases: 4. The CDR3 contains 15 residues. The CDR3 coding sequence is TGTGCCAGCAGCTTAGACAGGGGCCCACAAGAGACCCAGTACTTC. Its protein product is CASSLDRGPQETQYF.

Ten or more counts support this clone. This chain uses TRBV11-2 with TRBJ2-3; 10 nucleotides match TRBD2. There are 16 residues in the CDR3. Germline assignment: CDR1 SGHAT and CDR2 FQNNGV. V trimming: 1 base; J trimming: 0 bases; junction bases outside the gene matches: 1. CDR3 nucleotides: TGTGCCAGCAGCTTAGCACTAGCGGGAAGCACAGATACGCAGTATTTT. Translating gives CASSLALAGSTDTQYF.

This chain uses TRBV5-1 with TRBJ1-1; D is possibly TRBD1 (6 bases). Germline V CDR1 and CDR2: SGHRS, YFSETQ. The CDR3 length is 14 residues. Trimming pared 10 bases from V and 8 bases from J, leaving 24 bases between. The CDR3 DNA is TGCGCCCTCCCGGCTCCAGGGGAGGGTTCCGAAGCTTTCTTT. Encoded protein: CALPAPGEGSEAFF. The whole variable domain, remainder taken from reference TRBV5-1 and TRBJ1-1, is KAGVTQTPRYLIKTRGQQVTLSCSPISGHRSVSWYQQTPGQGLQFLFEYFSETQRNKGNFPGRFSGRQFSNSRSEMNVSTLELGDSALYLCALPAPGEGSEAFFGQGTRLTVV.

The V call is TRBV25-1, the J call TRBJ2-3; no definite D call. This CDR3 has 16 amino acids. V lost 3 bases, J lost 2 bases, and 15 bases lay in between. Looked up from germline, CDR1 is MGHDK and CDR2 is SYGVNS. Here the CDR3 reads CASSDIEQPNTDTQYF. The CDR3 nucleotides read TGTGCCAGCAGTGACATCGAACAGCCTAACACAGATACGCAGTATTTT. The variable domain in full, completed from reference TRBV25-1 and TRBJ2-3, reads EADIYQTPRYLVIGTGKKITLECSQTMGHDKMYWYQQDPGMELHLIHYSYGVNSTEKGDLSSESTVSRIRTEHFPLTLESARPSHTSQYLCASSDIEQPNTDTQYFGPGTRLTVL.

This sequence joins TRBV5-4 and TRBJ2-3; 9 nucleotides align to TRBD2. CDR1 SGHNT and CDR2 YYREEE come from the germline V gene (reference sequence). Trimming at V came to 1 base and at J to 0 bases, leaving 6 bases not matched to a gene. The length of the CDR3 is 17 residues. CDR3 in DNA: TGTGCCAGCAGCTTGTGGCTAGCGGGGCCAAGCACAGATACGCAGTATTTT. Translating gives CASSLWLAGPSTDTQYF.

This rearrangement joins TRBV29-1 to TRBJ1-1; weak D call: TRBD1 (6 bases). Germline values: CDR1 SQVTM, CDR2 ANQGSEA. The CDR3 has 13 amino acids. V was clipped by 2 bases and J by 1 base, with 8 bases between them. The CDR3: CSVENRENTEAFF. The CDR3 bases are TGCAGCGTTGAAAACAGGGAGAACACTGAAGCTTTCTTT.

The chain recombines TRBV28 with TRBJ2-7; TRBD2 aligns across 8 bases. Germline loops: CDR1 MDHEN, CDR2 SYDVKM. This CDR3 spans 15 amino acids. V lost 5 bases and J lost 4; bases outside the gene matches: 10. As DNA, the CDR3 is TGTGCCAGCAGTCCCCCCCCGGGGGGGTGGTACGAGCAGTACTTC. It specifies CASSPPPGGWYEQYF.

CDR3 residues: CASSFSGGIYNEQFF. The CDR3 DNA reads TGTGCCAGCAGCTTCAGCGGGGGGATCTACAATGAGCAGTTCTTC. The gene calls are TRBV7-9 and TRBJ2-1; TRBD2 matches at 9 bases. Germline trimming cut 3 bases from V and 3 bases from J; bases unmatched to any gene: 3. CDR3 length: 15 amino acids. Germline V gene sequence: CDR1 SEHNR, CDR2 FQNEAQ (reference sequence).

J is TRBJ1-2 and V is TRBV5-1; 7 bases fit TRBD1. Trimming cost V 8 bases and J 0 bases; bases outside gene matches: 7. The CDR3 runs 14 residues. Germline V CDR1 and CDR2: SGHRS, YFSETQ. The CDR3 bases are TGCGCCAGTAGACAGGGTGGGACTAACTATGGCTACACCTTC. This sequence encodes CASRQGGTNYGYTF.

This chain links TRBV19 with TRBJ1-1; the match to TRBD1 covers 9 bases. This CDR3 is 16 amino acids long. V was pared by 0 bases and J by 1 base, with 3 bases of the junction left unmatched. Germline loops: CDR1 LNHDA, CDR2 SQIVND (reference sequence). CDR3: CASSIDAGQGNTEAFF. In DNA, the CDR3 is TGTGCCAGTAGTATAGACGCGGGACAGGGGAACACTGAAGCTTTCTTT.

This chain joins TRBV27 and TRBJ2-1; 13 positions agree with TRBD2. Trimming removed 5 bases from V and 9 bases from J; junction bases left unmatched: 10. CDR3 length equals 16 residues. Germline CDR1 is MNHEY and CDR2 is SMNVEV (reference sequence). The CDR3 DNA is TGTGCCAGCAGTGCGAGGACTAGCGGGAGCAGTGGTGAGCAGTTCTTC. This codes for CASSARTSGSSGEQFF.

J is TRBJ2-1 and V is TRBV9, with 9 bases lining up with TRBD2. The CDR3 runs to 17 residues. CDR1 and CDR2 from the germline V gene are SGDLS and YYNGEE. V was pared by 4 bases and J by 10 bases, with 18 bases of the junction left unmatched. As DNA, the CDR3 is TGTGCCAGCAGCCCTAGAGGGTCTGGCGGGGGGGCTGGGGAGCAGTTCTTC. Amino acid sequence: CASSPRGSGGGAGEQFF.

The gene calls are TRBV28 and TRBJ2-7, with D uncertain. The CDR3 is 16 amino acids. With 2 bases removed from V and 0 bases from J, the gap between germline ends came to 14 bases. CDR1 is MDHEN, CDR2 SYDVKM, per germline. CDR3 residues: CASSLNGQVSSYEQYF. The CDR3 DNA reads as TGTGCCAGCAGTTTAAATGGGCAGGTGAGCTCCTACGAGCAGTACTTC.

The chain couples TRBV9 to TRBJ2-6; 12 bases are a match to TRBD2. The CDR3 spans 17 residues. CDR1 and CDR2 from the germline V gene are SGDLS and YYNGEE. The junction had 1 base not matched to a gene; V was cut back by 3 bases and J by 0 bases. As DNA, the CDR3 is TGTGCCAGCAGCGCTAGCGGGAGGGCCTCTGGGGCCAACGTCCTGACTTTC. Its protein product is CASSASGRASGANVLTF.